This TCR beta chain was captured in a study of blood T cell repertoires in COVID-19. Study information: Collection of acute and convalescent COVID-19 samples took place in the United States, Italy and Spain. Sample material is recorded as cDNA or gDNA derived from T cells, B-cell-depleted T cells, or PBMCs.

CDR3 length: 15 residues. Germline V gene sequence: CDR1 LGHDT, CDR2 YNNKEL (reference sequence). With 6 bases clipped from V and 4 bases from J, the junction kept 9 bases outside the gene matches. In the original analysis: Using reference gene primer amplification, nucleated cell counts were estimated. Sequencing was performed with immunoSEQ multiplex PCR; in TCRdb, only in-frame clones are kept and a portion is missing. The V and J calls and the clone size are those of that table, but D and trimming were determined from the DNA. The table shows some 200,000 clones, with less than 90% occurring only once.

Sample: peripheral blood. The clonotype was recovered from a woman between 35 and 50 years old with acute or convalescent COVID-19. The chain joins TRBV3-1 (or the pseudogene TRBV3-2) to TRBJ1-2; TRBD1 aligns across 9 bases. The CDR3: CASSIGTGMFYGYTF. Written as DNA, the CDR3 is TGTGCCAGCAGTATTGGGACAGGGATGTTCTATGGCTACACCTTC.